This T cell receptor beta chain was recovered during a study of Ad26.COV2.S vaccination and SARS-CoV-2 variants. Study-wide background: The Ad26.COV2.S arm of the COV1001 trial was where the donor was placed.

As to treatment: 19 received Ad26.COV2.S at low or high dose, single or two shots; a few received placebo; per-sample allocation not given. Samples came from day 63 after the first vaccine or placebo injection. Clones were read by immunoSEQ multiplex PCR, and TCRdb kept only the in-frame ones, dropping some. The sample consists of about 480,000 clones, about 83% of them appearing once. This receptor was taken from a person between 18 and 60 years old who received the Ad26.COV2.S COVID-19 vaccine or a placebo. The specimen was peripheral blood, collected in a trial of Ad26.COV2.S vaccine versus placebo.

The CDR3 bases are TGTGCCAGCAGTCCCCCCCGGACAGCGGCTTTCTTT. This translates into CASSPPRTAAFF. The rearrangement links TRBV28 to TRBJ1-1; D is perhaps TRBD1 (6 bases). CDR1 and CDR2 (germline): MDHEN, SYDVKM. Trimming left V 5 bases short and J 11 bases short, with 15 bases between. The CDR3 consists of 12 residues.